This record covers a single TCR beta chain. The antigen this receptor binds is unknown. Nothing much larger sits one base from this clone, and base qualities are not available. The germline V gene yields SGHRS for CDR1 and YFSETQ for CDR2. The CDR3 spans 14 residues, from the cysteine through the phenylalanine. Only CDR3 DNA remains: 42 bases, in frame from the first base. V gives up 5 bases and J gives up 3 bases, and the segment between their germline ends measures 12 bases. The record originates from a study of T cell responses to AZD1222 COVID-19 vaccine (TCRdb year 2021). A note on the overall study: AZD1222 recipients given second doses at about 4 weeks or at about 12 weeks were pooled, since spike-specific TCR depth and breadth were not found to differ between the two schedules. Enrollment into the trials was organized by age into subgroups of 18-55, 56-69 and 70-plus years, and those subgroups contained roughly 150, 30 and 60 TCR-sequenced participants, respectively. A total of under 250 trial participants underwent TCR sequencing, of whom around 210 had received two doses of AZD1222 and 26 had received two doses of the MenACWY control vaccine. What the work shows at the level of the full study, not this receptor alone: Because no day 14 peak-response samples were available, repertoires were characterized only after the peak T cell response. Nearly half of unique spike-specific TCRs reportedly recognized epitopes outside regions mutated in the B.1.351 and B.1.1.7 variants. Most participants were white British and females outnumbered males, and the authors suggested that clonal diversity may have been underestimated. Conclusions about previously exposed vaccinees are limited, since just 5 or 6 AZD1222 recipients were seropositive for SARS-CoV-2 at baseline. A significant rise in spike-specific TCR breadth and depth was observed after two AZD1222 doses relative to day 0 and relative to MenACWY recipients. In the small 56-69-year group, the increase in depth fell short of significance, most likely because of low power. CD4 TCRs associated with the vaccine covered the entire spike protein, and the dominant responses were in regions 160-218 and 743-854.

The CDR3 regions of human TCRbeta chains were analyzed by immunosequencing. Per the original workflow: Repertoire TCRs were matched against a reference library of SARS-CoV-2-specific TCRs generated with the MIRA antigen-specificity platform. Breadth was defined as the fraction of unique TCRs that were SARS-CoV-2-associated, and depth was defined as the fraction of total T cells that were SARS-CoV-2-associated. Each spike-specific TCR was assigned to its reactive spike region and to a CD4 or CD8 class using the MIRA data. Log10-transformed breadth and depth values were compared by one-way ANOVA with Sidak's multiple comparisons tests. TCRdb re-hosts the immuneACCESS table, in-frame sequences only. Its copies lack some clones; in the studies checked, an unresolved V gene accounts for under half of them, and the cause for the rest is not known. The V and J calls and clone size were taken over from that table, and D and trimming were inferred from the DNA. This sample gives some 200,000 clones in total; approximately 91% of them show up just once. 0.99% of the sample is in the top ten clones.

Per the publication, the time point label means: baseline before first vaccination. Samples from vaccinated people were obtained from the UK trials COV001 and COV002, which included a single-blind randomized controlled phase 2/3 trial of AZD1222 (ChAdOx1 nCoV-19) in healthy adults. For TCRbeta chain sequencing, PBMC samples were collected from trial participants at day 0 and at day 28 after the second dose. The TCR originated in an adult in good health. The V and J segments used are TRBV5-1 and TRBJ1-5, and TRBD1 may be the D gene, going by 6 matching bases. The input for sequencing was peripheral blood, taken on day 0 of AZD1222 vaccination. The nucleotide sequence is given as TGCGCCAGCAGTCCCACAGGGAACAATCAGCCCCAGCATTTT. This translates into CASSPTGNNQPQHF.